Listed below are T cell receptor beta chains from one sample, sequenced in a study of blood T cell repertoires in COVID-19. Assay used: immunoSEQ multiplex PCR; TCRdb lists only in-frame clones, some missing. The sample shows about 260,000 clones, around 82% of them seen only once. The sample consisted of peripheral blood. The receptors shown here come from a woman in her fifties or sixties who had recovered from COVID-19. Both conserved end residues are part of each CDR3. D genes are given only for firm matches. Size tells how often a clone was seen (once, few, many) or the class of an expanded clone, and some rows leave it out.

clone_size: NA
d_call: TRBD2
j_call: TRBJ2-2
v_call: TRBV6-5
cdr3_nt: TGTGCCCCGGGGGCGGGGGGGAACACCGGGGAGCTGTTTTTT
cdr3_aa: CAPGAGGNTGELFF

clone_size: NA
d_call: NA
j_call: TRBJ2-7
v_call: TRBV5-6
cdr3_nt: TGTGCCAGCAGCTTATTGGCGGGGACTGAGCAGTACTTC
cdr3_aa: CASSLLAGTEQYF

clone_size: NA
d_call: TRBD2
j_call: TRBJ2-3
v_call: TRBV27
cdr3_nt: TGTGCCAGCAGTTTCGCTAGCGGGAGCATCTCAGATACGCAGTATTTT
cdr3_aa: CASSFASGSISDTQYF

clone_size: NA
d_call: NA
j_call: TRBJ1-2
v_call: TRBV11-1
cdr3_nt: TGTGCCAGCAGCTTAGCGACAGGTTCCTATGGCTACACCTTC
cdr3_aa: CASSLATGSYGYTF

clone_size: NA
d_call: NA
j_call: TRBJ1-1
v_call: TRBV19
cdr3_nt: TGTGCCAGTAGTATGGACACCCGTGTTCTAGAAGCTTTCTTT
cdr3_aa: CASSMDTRVLEAFF

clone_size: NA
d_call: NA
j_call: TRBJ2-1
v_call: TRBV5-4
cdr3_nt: TGTGCCAGCAGCTTGGACTACTCCTACAATGAGCAGTTCTTC
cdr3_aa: CASSLDYSYNEQFF

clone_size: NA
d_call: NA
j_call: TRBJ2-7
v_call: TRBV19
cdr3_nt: TGTGCCAGTAGTCCGCCGAGGGGGGGGGCCGAGCAGTACTTC
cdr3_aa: CASSPPRGGAEQYF

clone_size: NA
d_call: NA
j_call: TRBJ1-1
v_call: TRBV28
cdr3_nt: TGTGCCAGCAATTCCGTCCTGAACACTGAAGCTTTCTTT
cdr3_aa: CASNSVLNTEAFF

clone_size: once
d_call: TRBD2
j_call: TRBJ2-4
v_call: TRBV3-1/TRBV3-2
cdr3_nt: TGTGCCAGCAGTCTCGCGGGGGGAAGCCTAGCCAAAAACATTCAGTACTTC
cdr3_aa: CASSLAGGSLAKNIQYF

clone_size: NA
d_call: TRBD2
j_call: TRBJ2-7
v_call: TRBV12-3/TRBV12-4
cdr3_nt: TGTGCCAGCGCCACTAGCGGGGGATACGAGCAGTACTTC
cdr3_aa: CASATSGGYEQYF

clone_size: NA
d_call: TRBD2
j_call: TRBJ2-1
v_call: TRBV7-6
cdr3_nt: TGTGCCAGCACCCTAGCCAGCGGGAGATACAATGAGCAGTTCTTC
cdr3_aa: CASTLASGRYNEQFF

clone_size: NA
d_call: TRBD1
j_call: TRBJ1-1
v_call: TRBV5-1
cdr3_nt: TGCGCCAGCAGCAAAGACAGGGGGGGTGTCACTGAAGCTTTCTTT
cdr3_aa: CASSKDRGGVTEAFF

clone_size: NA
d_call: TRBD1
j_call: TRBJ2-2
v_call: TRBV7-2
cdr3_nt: TGTGCCAGCAGCTTAGTCCAAGGGACAGGGGAAATGAACACCGGGGAGCTGTTTTTT
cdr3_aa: CASSLVQGTGEMNTGELFF

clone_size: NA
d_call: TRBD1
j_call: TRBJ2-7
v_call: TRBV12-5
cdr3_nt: TGTGCTAGTGGTTTGGTTCCGGGACAGGGCTACTTC
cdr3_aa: CASGLVPGQGYF

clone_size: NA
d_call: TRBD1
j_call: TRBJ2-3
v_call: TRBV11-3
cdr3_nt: TGTGCCAGCAGCCCCCGGGGACAGGGGGGCACAGATACGCAGTATTTT
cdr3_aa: CASSPRGQGGTDTQYF

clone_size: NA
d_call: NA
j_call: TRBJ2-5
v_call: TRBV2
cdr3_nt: TGTGCCAGCAGTGTTTGGACAACAGAGACCCAGTACTTC
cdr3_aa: CASSVWTTETQYF

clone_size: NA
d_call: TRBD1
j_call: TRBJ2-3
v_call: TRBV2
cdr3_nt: TGTGCCAGCAGTGGACAGGGTTTGGGAGATACGCAGTATTTT
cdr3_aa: CASSGQGLGDTQYF

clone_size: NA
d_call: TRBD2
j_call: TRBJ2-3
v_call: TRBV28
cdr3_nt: TGTGCCAGCAGTTTATCCGGGGGGGATACGCAGTATTTT
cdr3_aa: CASSLSGGDTQYF

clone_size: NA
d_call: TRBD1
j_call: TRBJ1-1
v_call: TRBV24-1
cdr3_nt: TGTGCCACCAGTGATCGAGGGGGCTCTGAAGCTTTCTTT
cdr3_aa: CATSDRGGSEAFF

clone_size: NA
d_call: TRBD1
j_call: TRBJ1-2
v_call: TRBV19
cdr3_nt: TGTGCCAGTAGTTCTGACAGGGGGGCTAACTATGGCTACACCTTC
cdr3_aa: CASSSDRGANYGYTF

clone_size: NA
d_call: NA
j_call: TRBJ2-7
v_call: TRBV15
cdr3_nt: TGTGCCACCAGCAGAGCCCTATCCTACGAGCAGTACTTC
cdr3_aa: CATSRALSYEQYF

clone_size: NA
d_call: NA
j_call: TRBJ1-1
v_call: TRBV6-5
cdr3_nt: TGTGCCAGCAGTTCCCCGGGTGGGAACACTGAAGCTTTCTTT
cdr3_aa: CASSSPGGNTEAFF

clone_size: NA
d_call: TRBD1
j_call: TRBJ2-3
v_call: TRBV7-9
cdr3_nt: TGTGCCAGCAGCCTGGACAGGGCGACAGATACGCAGTATTTT
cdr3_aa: CASSLDRATDTQYF

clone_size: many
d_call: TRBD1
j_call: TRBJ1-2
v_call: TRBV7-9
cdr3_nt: TGTGCCAGCAGCGAACAGGGGATCAACGATGGCTACACCTTC
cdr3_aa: CASSEQGINDGYTF

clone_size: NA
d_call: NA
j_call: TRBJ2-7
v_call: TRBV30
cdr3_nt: TGTGCCTGGAGTGTACTGGAGACGTCCGAGCAGTACTTC
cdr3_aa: CAWSVLETSEQYF

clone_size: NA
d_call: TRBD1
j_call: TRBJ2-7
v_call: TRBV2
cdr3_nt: TGTGCCAGCAGTGTAGGGTTAACAGGGGGTTACGAGCAGTACTTC
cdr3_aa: CASSVGLTGGYEQYF

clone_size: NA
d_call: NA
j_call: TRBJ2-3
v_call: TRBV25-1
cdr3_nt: TGTGCCAGCAGTCGTCAGTATTTAACAGATACGCAGTATTTT
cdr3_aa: CASSRQYLTDTQYF

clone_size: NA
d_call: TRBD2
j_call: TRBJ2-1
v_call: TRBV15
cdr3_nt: TGTGCCACCAGCAGAGATCGTCTAGCGGGAGGAAAAGAGCAGTTCTTC
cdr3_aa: CATSRDRLAGGKEQFF

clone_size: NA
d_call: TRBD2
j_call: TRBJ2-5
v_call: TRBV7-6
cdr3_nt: TGTGCCAGCAGCTTATATTGGGCGGGGGGAAACCAAGAGACCCAGTACTTC
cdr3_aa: CASSLYWAGGNQETQYF

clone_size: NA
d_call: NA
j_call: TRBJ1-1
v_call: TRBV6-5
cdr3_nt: TGTGCCAGCAGTTACTCGAAATACGGTCCTGAAGCTTTCTTT
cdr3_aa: CASSYSKYGPEAFF

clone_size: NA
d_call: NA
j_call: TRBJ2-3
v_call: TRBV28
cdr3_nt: TGTGCCAGCAGTTTCCTGAGGACCGGGACTCAAAAATCTAGCACAGATACGCAGTATTTT
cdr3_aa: CASSFLRTGTQKSSTDTQYF

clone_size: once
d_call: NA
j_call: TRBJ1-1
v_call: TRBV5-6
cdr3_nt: TGTGCCAGCAGCTTGGGATTCAGGGAAGCTTTCTTT
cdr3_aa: CASSLGFREAFF

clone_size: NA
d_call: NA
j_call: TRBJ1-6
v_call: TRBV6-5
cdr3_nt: TGTGCCAGCGTCGGACAGTATAATTCACCCCTCCACTTT
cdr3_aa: CASVGQYNSPLHF

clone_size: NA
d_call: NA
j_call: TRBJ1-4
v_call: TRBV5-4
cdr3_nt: TGTGCCAGCAGCTTGGAGGGGTATAATGAAAAACTGTTTTTT
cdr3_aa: CASSLEGYNEKLFF

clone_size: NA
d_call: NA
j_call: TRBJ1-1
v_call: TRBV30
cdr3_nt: TGTGCCTGGAGCGTCAGGGGGAACACTGAAGCTTTCTTT
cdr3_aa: CAWSVRGNTEAFF

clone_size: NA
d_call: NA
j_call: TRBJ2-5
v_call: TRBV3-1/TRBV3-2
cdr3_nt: TGTGCCAGCAGCAGAACCGGGACTGGAGCAGCGACCCAGTACTTC
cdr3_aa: CASSRTGTGAATQYF

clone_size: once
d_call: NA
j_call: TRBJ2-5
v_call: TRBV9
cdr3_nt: TGTGCCAGCAGCGTAGACGGTCGATACCAAGAGACCCAGTACTTC
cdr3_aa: CASSVDGRYQETQYF

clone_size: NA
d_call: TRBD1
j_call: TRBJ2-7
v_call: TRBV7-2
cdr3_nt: TGTGCCAGCAGCTTAGCGGCAGGGGGCACCTACGAGCAGTACTTC
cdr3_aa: CASSLAAGGTYEQYF

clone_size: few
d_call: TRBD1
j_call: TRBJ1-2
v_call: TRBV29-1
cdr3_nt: TGCAGCGTTGATCAGGGGGGACAGGGAAACTATGGCTACACCTTC
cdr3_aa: CSVDQGGQGNYGYTF

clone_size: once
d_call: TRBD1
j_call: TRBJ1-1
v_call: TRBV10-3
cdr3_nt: TGTGCCATCAAACCCGACAGGGGTGCGTGGAGGAACACTGAAGCTTTCTTT
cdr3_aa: CAIKPDRGAWRNTEAFF

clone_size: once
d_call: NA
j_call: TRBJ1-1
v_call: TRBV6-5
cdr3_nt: TGTGCCAGCTCCCGCTCGGGGAGGAACACTGAAGCTTTCTTT
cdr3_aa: CASSRSGRNTEAFF

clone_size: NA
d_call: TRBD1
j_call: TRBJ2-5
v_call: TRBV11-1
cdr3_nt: TGTGCCAGCAGCTCTCGACAGGGACCCCAAGAGACCCAGTACTTC
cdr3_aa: CASSSRQGPQETQYF

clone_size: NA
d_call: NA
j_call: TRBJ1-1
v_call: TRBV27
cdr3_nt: TGTGCCAGCAGTTTATCTTCCGTGACAGGTGAAGCTTTCTTT
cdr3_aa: CASSLSSVTGEAFF

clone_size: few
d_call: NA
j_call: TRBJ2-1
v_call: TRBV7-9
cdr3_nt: TGTGCCAGCAGTCACAGGGACAATGAGCAGTTCTTC
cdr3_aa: CASSHRDNEQFF

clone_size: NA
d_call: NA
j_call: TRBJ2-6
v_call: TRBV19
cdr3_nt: TGTGCCAGTAGCCCAGGGTCTGGGGCCAACGTCCTGACTTTC
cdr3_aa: CASSPGSGANVLTF

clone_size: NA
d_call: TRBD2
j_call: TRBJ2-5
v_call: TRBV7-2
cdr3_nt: TGTGCCAGCAGCCCTCAGACTAGCGCTGAGACCCAGTACTTC
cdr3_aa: CASSPQTSAETQYF

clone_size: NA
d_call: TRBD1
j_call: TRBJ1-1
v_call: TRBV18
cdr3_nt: TGTGCCAGCTCACGACAGGGGGGGCTACAGGGGAACACTGAAGCTTTCTTT
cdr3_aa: CASSRQGGLQGNTEAFF

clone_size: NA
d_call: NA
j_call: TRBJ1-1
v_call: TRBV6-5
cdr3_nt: TGTGCCAGCAGACACCTCATGAACACTGAAGCTTTCTTT
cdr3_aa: CASRHLMNTEAFF

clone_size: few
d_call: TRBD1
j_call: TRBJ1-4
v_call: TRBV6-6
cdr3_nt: TGTGCCAGCAGTCGAACGAGGGGGCGGGGCGGGCCAACTAATGAAAAACTGTTTTTT
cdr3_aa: CASSRTRGRGGPTNEKLFF

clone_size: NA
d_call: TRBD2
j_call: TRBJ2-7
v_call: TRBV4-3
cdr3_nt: TGCGCCAGCAGCCAAGGGCGGTCAGCGGGAACCGTGGGCTACGAGCAGTACTTC
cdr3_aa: CASSQGRSAGTVGYEQYF

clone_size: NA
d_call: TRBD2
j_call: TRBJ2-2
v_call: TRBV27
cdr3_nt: TGTGCCAGCAGGGGGACTAGCGGCACCGGGGAGCTGTTTTTT
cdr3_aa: CASRGTSGTGELFF

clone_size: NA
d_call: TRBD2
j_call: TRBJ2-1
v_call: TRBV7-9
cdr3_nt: TGTGCCAGCAGTCGGGACTACCTTTATTACAATGAGCAGTTCTTC
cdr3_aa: CASSRDYLYYNEQFF

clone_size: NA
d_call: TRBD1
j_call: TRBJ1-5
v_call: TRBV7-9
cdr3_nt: TGTGCCAGCAGTGGACAGGGTCATCAGCCCCAGCATTTT
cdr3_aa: CASSGQGHQPQHF

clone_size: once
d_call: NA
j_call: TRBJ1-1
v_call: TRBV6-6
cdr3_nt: TGTGCCAGCAGCTCACAGGGTCGGACTGAAGCTTTCTTT
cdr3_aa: CASSSQGRTEAFF

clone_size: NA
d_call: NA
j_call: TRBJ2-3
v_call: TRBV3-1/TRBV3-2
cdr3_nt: TGTGCCAGCAGCCAAGTGGGAGCAGATACGCAGTATTTT
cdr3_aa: CASSQVGADTQYF

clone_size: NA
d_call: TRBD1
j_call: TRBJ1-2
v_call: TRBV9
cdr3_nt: TGTGCCAGCAGCGGCACGGGACAGTATGCGGGCTACACCTTC
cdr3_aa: CASSGTGQYAGYTF

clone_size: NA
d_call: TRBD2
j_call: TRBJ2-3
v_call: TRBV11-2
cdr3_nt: TGTGCCAGCAGCTCCCCGACTAGCGGGGGGGACCGCACAGATACGCAGTATTTT
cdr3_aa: CASSSPTSGGDRTDTQYF

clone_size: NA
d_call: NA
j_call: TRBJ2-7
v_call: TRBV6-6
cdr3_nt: TGTGCCAGCAGCCCCGCCGGGGACTCCTACGAGCAGTACTTC
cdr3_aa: CASSPAGDSYEQYF

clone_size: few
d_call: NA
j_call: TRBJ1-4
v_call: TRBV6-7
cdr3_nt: TGTGCCAGTACCGGGAGAAATGAAAAACTGTTTTTT
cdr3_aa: CASTGRNEKLFF